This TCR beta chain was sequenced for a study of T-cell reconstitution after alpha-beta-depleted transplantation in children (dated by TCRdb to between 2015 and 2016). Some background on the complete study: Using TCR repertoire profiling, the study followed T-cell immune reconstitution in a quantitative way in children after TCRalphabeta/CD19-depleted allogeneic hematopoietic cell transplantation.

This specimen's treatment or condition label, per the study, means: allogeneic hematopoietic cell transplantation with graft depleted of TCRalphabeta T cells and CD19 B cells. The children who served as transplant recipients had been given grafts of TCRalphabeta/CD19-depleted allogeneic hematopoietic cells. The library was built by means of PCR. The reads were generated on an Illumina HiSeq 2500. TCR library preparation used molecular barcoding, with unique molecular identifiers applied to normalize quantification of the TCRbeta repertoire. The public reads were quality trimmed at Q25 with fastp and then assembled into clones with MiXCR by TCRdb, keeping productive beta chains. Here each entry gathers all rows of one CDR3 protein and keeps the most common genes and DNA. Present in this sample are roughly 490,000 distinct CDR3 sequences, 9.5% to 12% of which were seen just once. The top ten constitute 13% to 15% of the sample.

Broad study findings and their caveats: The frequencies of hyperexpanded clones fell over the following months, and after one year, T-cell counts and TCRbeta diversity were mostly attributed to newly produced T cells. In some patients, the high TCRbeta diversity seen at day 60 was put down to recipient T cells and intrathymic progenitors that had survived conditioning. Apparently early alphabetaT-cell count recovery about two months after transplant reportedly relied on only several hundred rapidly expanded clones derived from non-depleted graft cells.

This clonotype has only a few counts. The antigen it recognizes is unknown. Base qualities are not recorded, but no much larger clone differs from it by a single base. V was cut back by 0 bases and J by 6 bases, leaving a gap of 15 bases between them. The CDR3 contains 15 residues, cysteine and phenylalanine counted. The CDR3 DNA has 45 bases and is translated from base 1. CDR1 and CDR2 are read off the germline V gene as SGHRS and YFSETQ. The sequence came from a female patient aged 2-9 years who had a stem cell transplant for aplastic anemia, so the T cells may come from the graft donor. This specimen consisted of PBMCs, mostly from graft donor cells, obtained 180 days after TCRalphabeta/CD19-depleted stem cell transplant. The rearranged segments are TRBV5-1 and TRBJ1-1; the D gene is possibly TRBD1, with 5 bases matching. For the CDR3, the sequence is CASSLATTVRAEAFF. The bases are TGCGCCAGCAGCTTGGCTACGACAGTTAGGGCTGAAGCTTTCTTT. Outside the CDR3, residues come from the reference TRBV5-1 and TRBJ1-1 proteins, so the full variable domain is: KAGVTQTPRYLIKTRGQQVTLSCSPISGHRSVSWYQQTPGQGLQFLFEYFSETQRNKGNFPGRFSGRQFSNSRSEMNVSTLELGDSALYLCASSLATTVRAEAFFGQGTRLTVV.